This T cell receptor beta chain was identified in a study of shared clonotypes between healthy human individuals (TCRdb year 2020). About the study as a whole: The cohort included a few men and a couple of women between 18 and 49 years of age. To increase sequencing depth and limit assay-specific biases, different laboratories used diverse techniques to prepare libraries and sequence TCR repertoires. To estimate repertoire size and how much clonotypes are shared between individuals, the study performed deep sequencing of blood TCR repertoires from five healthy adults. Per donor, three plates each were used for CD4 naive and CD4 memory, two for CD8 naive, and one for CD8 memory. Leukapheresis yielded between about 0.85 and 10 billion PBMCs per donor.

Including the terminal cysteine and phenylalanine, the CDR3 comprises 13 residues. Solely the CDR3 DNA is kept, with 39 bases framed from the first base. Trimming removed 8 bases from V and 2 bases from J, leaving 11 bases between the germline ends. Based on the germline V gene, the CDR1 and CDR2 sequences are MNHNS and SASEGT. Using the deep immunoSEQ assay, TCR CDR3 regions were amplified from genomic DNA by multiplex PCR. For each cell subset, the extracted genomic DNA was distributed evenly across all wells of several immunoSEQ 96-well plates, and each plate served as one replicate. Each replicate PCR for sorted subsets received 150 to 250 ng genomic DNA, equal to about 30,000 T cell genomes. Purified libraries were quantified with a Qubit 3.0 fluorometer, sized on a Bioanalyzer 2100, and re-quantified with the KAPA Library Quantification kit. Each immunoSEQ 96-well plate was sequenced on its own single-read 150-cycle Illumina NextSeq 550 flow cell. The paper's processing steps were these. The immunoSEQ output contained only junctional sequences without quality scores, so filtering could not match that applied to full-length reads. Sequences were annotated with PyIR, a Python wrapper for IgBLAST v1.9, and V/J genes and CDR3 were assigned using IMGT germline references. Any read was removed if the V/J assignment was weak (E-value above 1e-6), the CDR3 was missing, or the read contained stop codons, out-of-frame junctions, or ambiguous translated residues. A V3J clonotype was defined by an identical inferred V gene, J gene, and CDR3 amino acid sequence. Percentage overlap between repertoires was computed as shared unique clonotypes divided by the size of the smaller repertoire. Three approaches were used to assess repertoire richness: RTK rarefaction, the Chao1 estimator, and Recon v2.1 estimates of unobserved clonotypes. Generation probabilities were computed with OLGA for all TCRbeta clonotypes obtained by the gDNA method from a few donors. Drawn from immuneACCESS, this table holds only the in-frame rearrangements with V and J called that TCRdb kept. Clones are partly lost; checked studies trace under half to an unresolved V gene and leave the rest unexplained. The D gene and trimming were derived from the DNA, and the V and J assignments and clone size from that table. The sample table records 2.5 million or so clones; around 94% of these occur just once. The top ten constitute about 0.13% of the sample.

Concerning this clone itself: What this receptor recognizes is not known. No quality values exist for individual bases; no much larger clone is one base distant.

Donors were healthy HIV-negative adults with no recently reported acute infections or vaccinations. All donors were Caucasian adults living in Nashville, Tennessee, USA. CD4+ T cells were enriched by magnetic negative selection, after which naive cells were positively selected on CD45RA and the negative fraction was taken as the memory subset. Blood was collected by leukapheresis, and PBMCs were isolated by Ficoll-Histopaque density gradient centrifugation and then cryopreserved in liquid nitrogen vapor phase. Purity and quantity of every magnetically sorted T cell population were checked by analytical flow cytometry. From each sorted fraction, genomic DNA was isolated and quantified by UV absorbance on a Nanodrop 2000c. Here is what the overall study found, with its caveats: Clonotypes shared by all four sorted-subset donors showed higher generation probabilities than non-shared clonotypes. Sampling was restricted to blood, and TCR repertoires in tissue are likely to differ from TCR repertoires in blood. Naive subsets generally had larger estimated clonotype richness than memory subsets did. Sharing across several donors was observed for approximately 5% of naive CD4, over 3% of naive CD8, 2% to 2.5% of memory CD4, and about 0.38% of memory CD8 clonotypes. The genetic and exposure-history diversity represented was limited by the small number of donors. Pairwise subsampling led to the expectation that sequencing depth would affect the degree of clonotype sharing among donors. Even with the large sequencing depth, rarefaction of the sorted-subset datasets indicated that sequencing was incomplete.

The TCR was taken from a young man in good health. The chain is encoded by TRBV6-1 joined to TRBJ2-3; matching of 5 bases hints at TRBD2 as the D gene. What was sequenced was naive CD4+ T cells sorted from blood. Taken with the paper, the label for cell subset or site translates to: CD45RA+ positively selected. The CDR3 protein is CASPDWTTDTQYF. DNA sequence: TGTGCCAGCCCGGACTGGACCACAGATACGCAGTATTTT.